The entry below gives a single T cell receptor (beta chain) sequence along with its context. The antigen is not known. Naive-designated CD8 cells lacked CD45RO, were positively enriched for CCR7, and omitted terminally differentiated effector memory CD45RA+ cells. The data were taken from a study of shared clonotypes between healthy human individuals. V lost 3 bases and J lost 2; bases outside the gene matches: 4. Germline V lookup: CDR1 SGDLS, CDR2 YYNGEE. The CDR3 runs to 14 residues. Across several immunoSEQ plates, the genomic DNA of each subset was split evenly. Produced via immunoSEQ multiplex PCR; TCRdb's table is partial and in-frame only. The table records some 2.1 million clones, roughly 93% of them present only once. Study-wide findings and caveats: Of the naive CD4 clonotypes, around 4.7% were shared across a few donors.

The J gene is TRBJ2-7, the V gene TRBV9, with 8 bases matching TRBD1. The sample comprised naive CD8+ T cells from PBMCs. The origin of this receptor is a man aged 18 to 29 in good health. Some clones in this sample may be carry-over from other donors' samples. For the CDR3, the DNA is TGTGCCAGCAGCGGCGGGACAGGACCCTACGAGCAGTACTTC. Its translation: CASSGGTGPYEQYF.